These 27 T cell receptor beta chains came from one sample sequenced in a study of blood T cell repertoires in COVID-19. Libraries were prepared by immunoSEQ multiplex PCR; TCRdb keeps only in-frame clonotypes and omits some of them. There are some 380,000 clones in the sample; 88% occur only once, and 2% to 2.5% lies in the top ten. Sample: PBMCs or T cells enriched from blood (not recorded which). The receptors derive from a woman between 35 and 50 years old with acute COVID-19.

This chain connects TRBV6-5 to TRBJ1-5; 8 nucleotides agree with TRBD1. CDR1 MNHEY and CDR2 SVGAGI come from the germline V gene. The junction had 3 bases not matched to a gene; V was cut back by 2 bases and J by 0 bases. This CDR3 is built from 16 residues. Written as DNA, the CDR3 is TGTGCCAGCAGTTACGACAGGGGATATAGCAATCAGCCCCAGCATTTT. It encodes CASSYDRGYSNQPQHF.

The chain joins TRBV9 to TRBJ2-1; D is possibly TRBD1 (5 bases). CDR1 and CDR2 (germline): SGDLS, YYNGEE. CDR3 length: 17 residues. Trimming pared 0 bases from V and 5 bases from J, leaving 18 bases between. The CDR3 DNA follows: TGTGCCAGCAGCGTAGAAGGAGACAGCATCGTCCACAATGAGCAGTTCTTC. The encoded protein is CASSVEGDSIVHNEQFF.

The rearrangement uses TRBV9 and TRBJ2-7; 13 bases fit TRBD2. CDR1 SGDLS and CDR2 YYNGEE come from the germline V gene. This CDR3 spans 13 amino acids. V trimming: 3 bases; J trimming: 12 bases; junction bases outside the gene matches: 6. The CDR3 DNA reads as TGTGCCAGCAGCGGGGGACTAGCGGGACCCCTGTACTTC. Protein product: CASSGGLAGPLYF.

This chain uses TRBV30 with TRBJ2-5, with D possibly matching TRBD1 (6 bases). CDR3 length: 13 residues. Per the germline V gene, CDR1 is GTSNPN and CDR2 is SVGIG (reference sequence). V dropped 6 bases and J dropped 5 bases, with 16 bases sitting between them. The CDR3 coding sequence is TGTGCCTGCCTCCCAGGACAGTACGAGACCCAGTACTTC. As protein: CACLPGQYETQYF.

The chain combines TRBV11-2 with TRBJ1-5, with 7 bases matching TRBD1. The CDR3 sequence is 15 residues long. The V gene's germline CDR1 is SGHAT and CDR2 FQNNGV. The J segment lost 5 bases and the V segment lost 1 base, leaving 5 bases of the junction unmatched. The CDR3 region is CASSLGQGIHQPQHF. CDR3 coding DNA: TGTGCCAGCAGCTTAGGACAGGGCATCCATCAGCCCCAGCATTTT.

V gene TRBV21-1 combines with J gene TRBJ2-5; TRBD2, the table's D call, lacks a check against the DNA. TRBV21-1 is a pseudogene. The CDR3 sequence is 17 residues long. The CDR3 loop is CASRTGGAGGPQETQYF. The CDR3 DNA sequence: TGTGCCAGCCGGACCGGAGGGGCGGGGGGCCCCCAAGAGACCCAGTACTTC.

The chain joins TRBV6-5 to TRBJ2-3; TRBD1 is a possible D gene (6 bases). V shed 2 bases and J shed 1 base, with 10 bases lying between them. CDR1 is MNHEY, CDR2 SVGAGI, per germline. The CDR3 totals 15 residues. The CDR3: CASSYLQGGTDTQYF. CDR3 coding DNA: TGTGCCAGCAGTTACCTACAGGGAGGCACAGATACGCAGTATTTT.

This chain joins TRBV9 and TRBJ1-1, with D hard to call. V lost 3 bases and J lost 3, with 9 bases in between. Germline-derived CDR1 and CDR2 are SGDLS and YYNGEE. The CDR3 is 13 amino acids. CDR3 in amino acids: CASSAMYHTEAFF. In DNA form, the CDR3 reads TGTGCCAGCAGCGCTATGTACCACACTGAAGCTTTCTTT.

The V call is TRBV30, the J call TRBJ1-2; 7 bases fit TRBD1. After removal of 3 bases from V and 4 bases from J, the junction contained 5 bases not matched to a gene. The CDR3 runs to 13 residues. Germline V gene lookup returns CDR1 GTSNPN and CDR2 SVGIG (reference sequence). The CDR3 region is CAWRAGTVYGYTF. The CDR3 nucleotides are TGTGCCTGGAGAGCCGGGACAGTCTATGGCTACACCTTC.

V gene TRBV5-1 combines with J gene TRBJ2-3; D is undetermined. Trimming shortened V by 1 base and J by 2 bases, and 5 bases separated the two germline ends. The CDR3 extends over 13 amino acids. CDR1 and CDR2 (germline): SGHRS, YFSETQ. CDR3 sequence reads: CASSLFHTDTQYF. CDR3 nucleotide sequence: TGCGCCAGCAGCTTGTTTCACACAGATACGCAGTATTTT.

V gene TRBV19 combines with J gene TRBJ2-2; TRBD1 aligns across 9 bases. V trimming: 7 bases; J trimming: 7 bases; junction bases outside the gene matches: 7. This CDR3 is built from 14 residues. Germline V gene sequence: CDR1 LNHDA, CDR2 SQIVND (reference sequence). CDR3 nucleotide sequence: TGTGCCAGTACGAGACAGGGGGATCACGGGGAGCTGTTTTTT. Its protein is CASTRQGDHGELFF.

V and J are TRBV5-1 and TRBJ1-3; D possibly corresponds to TRBD1 (5 bases). Germline V CDR1 and CDR2: SGHRS, YFSETQ. The CDR3 has 16 residues. Trimming removed 1 base at V and 0 bases at J, with 11 bases between. This CDR3 is CASSLTQASSGNTIYF. CDR3 nucleotides: TGCGCCAGCAGCTTGACACAGGCTAGCTCTGGAAACACCATATATTTT. Full variable domain (outside the CDR3, taken from reference TRBV5-1 and TRBJ1-3): KAGVTQTPRYLIKTRGQQVTLSCSPISGHRSVSWYQQTPGQGLQFLFEYFSETQRNKGNFPGRFSGRQFSNSRSEMNVSTLELGDSALYLCASSLTQASSGNTIYFGEGSWLTVV.

V and J are TRBV5-1 and TRBJ2-3; TRBD1 matches at 8 bases. With V trimmed by 4 bases and J by 3 bases, 7 bases remained unmatched. This CDR3 has 15 amino acids. Looked up from germline, CDR1 is SGHRS and CDR2 is YFSETQ. CDR3 residues: CASSETGVLTDTQYF. The DNA for the CDR3 is TGCGCCAGCAGCGAGACAGGGGTGTTGACAGATACGCAGTATTTT.

V is TRBV19 and J is TRBJ2-5; D perhaps matches TRBD1 (6 bases). Germline-derived CDR1 and CDR2 are LNHDA and SQIVND (reference sequence). Trimming cost V 6 bases and J 2 bases, with 13 bases left between them. The length of the CDR3 is 14 residues. The CDR3 sequence is CASSTGTFQETQYF. Written as DNA, the CDR3 is TGTGCCAGTAGCACAGGGACATTTCAAGAGACCCAGTACTTC.

This chain joins TRBV25-1 and TRBJ1-6, with D possibly matching TRBD1 (6 bases). Germline loops: CDR1 MGHDK, CDR2 SYGVNS. The CDR3 runs to 14 residues. Trimming stripped 5 bases from V and 10 bases from J, with 15 bases between. DNA of the CDR3: TGTGCCAGCAGTCCCCCGGGGGGCTGGTCACCCCTCCACTTT. As protein: CASSPPGGWSPLHF.

This clone was counted once. The chain couples TRBV18 to TRBJ1-3, with 7 nucleotides matching TRBD1. The V gene's germline CDR1 is KGHSH and CDR2 LQKENI. This CDR3 has 18 residues. Trimming took 3 bases from V and 3 from J; bases not matched to a gene: 14. In DNA form, the CDR3 reads TGTGCCAGCTCACCGCGTGAAGAACAGGGGCGAGGTGGAAACACCATATATTTT. Encoded protein: CASSPREEQGRGGNTIYF.

The chain joins TRBV7-2 to TRBJ2-3; 11 positions agree with TRBD2. V was clipped by 6 bases and J by 3 bases; unmatched bases: 2. This CDR3 contains 14 residues. The germline V gene encodes CDR1 SGHTA and CDR2 FQGNSA. The CDR3 here is CASRRLAGTDTQYF. The CDR3, as DNA: TGTGCCAGCAGGAGACTAGCGGGGACAGATACGCAGTATTTT. The full variable domain, in which reference TRBV7-2 and TRBJ2-3 provide the parts outside the CDR3, is GAGVSQSPSNKVTEKGKDVELRCDPISGHTALYWYRQSLGQGLEFLIYFQGNSAPDKSGLPSDRFSAERTGGSVSTLTIQRTQQEDSAVYLCASRRLAGTDTQYFGPGTRLTVL.

The chain links TRBV7-6 to TRBJ1-6; the D gene is possibly TRBD1 (6 bases). Germline-derived CDR1 and CDR2 are SGHVS and FNYEAQ. V lost 4 bases to trimming and J lost 2 bases, with 12 bases between them. This CDR3 has 16 amino acids. CDR3 amino acids: CASSSQGRAYNSPLHF. CDR3 bases: TGTGCCAGCAGCTCACAGGGACGCGCCTATAATTCACCCCTCCACTTT.

The chain couples TRBV9 to TRBJ2-7, with D unresolved. The germline V and J ends were trimmed by 1 base and 2 bases, with 19 bases remaining between them. Germline V gene sequence: CDR1 SGDLS, CDR2 YYNGEE. This CDR3 spans 17 amino acids. The CDR3, as DNA: TGTGCCAGCAGCGTACTCTCCGTTGGGCTCTTCGCCTACGAGCAGTACTTC. Translation: CASSVLSVGLFAYEQYF.

In this sample, this clone turned up once. This sequence joins TRBV13 and TRBJ2-3; D is perhaps TRBD1 (5 bases). Germline lookup yields CDR1 PRHDT and CDR2 FYEKMQ (reference sequence). Trimming pared 2 bases from V and 4 bases from J, leaving 10 bases between. The length of the CDR3 is 14 residues. The CDR3 is CASSLQGGADTQYF. CDR3 sequence (DNA): TGTGCCAGCAGCTTACAGGGTGGGGCAGATACGCAGTATTTT.

J is TRBJ1-5 and V is TRBV19; 8 nucleotides match TRBD1. The V gene's germline CDR1 is LNHDA and CDR2 SQIVND (reference sequence). V lost 3 bases, J lost 6 bases, and 4 bases stayed unmatched. The CDR3 has 14 amino acids. CDR3 region: CASSIPGGGQPQHF. The CDR3 nucleotides are TGTGCCAGTAGTATTCCAGGGGGCGGTCAGCCCCAGCATTTT.

In its sample, this clone was seen once. The V and J genes are TRBV7-6 and TRBJ2-1, with D unclear. Trimming pared 0 bases from V and 4 bases from J, leaving 4 bases between. Germline CDR1 reads SGHVS; CDR2 reads FNYEAQ. CDR3 size: 13 residues. The CDR3 sequence is CASSLALYNEQFF. CDR3 nucleotides: TGTGCCAGCAGCTTAGCCCTTTACAATGAGCAGTTCTTC.

This rearrangement joins TRBV5-6 to TRBJ1-1, with D tentatively TRBD1 (6 bases). Trimming took 4 bases from V and 1 from J, leaving 14 bases between them. CDR3 length: 15 amino acids. Germline V CDR1 and CDR2: SGHDT, YYEEEE. The CDR3 DNA sequence: TGTGCCAGCAGCGGGGGAACAGGGAGGAACACTGAAGCTTTCTTT. Protein: CASSGGTGRNTEAFF.

This sequence joins TRBV19 and TRBJ1-2; D might be TRBD1 (5 bases). The V gene's germline CDR1 is LNHDA and CDR2 SQIVND (reference sequence). This CDR3 comprises 14 residues. Trimming pared 3 bases from V and 7 bases from J, leaving 15 bases between. CDR3: CASSIAGRRGGYTF. The CDR3 region has the DNA TGTGCCAGTAGTATCGCCGGCAGGAGGGGTGGCTACACCTTC. The full variable domain, its missing parts supplied by reference TRBV19 and TRBJ1-2, is DGGITQSPKYLFRKEGQNVTLSCEQNLNHDAMYWYRQDPGQGLRLIYYSQIVNDFQKGDIAEGYSVSREKKESFPLTVTSAQKNPTAFYLCASSIAGRRGGYTFGSGTRLTVV.

The chain has TRBV18 and TRBJ1-2; tentatively, D is TRBD1 (5 bases). In germline, CDR1 is KGHSH, CDR2 LQKENI. Trimming took 2 bases from V and 3 from J, leaving 7 bases between them. The CDR3 has 13 amino acids. CDR3 sequence (DNA): TGTGCCAGCTCACCATTACAGGACTATGGCTACACCTTC. Protein product: CASSPLQDYGYTF. Variable domain in full (rest from reference TRBV18 and TRBJ1-2): NAGVMQNPRHLVRRRGQEARLRCSPMKGHSHVYWYRQLPEEGLKFMVYLQKENIIDESGMPKERFSAEFPKEGPSILRIQQVVRGDSAAYFCASSPLQDYGYTFGSGTRLTVV.

V and J are TRBV6-4 and TRBJ2-5; 8 bases line up with TRBD1. V gave up 5 bases and J gave up 0 bases; unmatched junction bases: 2. The CDR3 loop spans 14 amino acids. Germline V lookup: CDR1 MRHNA, CDR2 SNTAGT. The CDR3 coding sequence is TGTGCCAGCAGTTGGGACAGGTACCAAGAGACCCAGTACTTC. Translating it yields CASSWDRYQETQYF.

The rearrangement joins TRBV9 to TRBJ1-3, with D unresolved. CDR3 size: 15 residues. Germline V lookup: CDR1 SGDLS, CDR2 YYNGEE. The V end was cut by 4 bases, the J end by 0 bases, with 11 bases between. The CDR3 sequence: CASSQSYSSGNTIYF. CDR3 DNA: TGTGCCAGCAGCCAAAGCTATTCCTCTGGAAACACCATATATTTT.